Listed below are T cell receptor beta chains from one sample, sequenced in a study of cytomegalovirus exposure and HLA in healthy donors. The table came from immunoSEQ multiplex PCR; TCRdb's copy has only in-frame clones and leaves some out. The sample yields about 340,000 clones, roughly 89% seen once. Specimen: PBMCs. These receptors all come from a woman aged 18-29 years in good health and CMV-seronegative. CDR3s include the opening cysteine and the closing phenylalanine or tryptophan. The D gene is left open where the match is weak. Rows give clone size only sometimes, using once, few, many, or a class for an expanded clone.

d_call	clone_size	v_call	j_call	cdr3_aa	cdr3_nt
TRBD2	-	TRBV9	TRBJ2-7	CASSGRGTSGSEQYF	TGTGCCAGCAGCGGTAGAGGGACTAGCGGGAGCGAGCAGTACTTC
-	-	TRBV29-1	TRBJ2-1	CSVAVGGNEQFF	TGCAGCGTTGCGGTGGGAGGCAATGAGCAGTTCTTC
-	-	TRBV5-4	TRBJ2-7	CASSRKQTREQYF	TGTGCCAGCAGCCGGAAACAGACAAGGGAGCAGTACTTC
TRBD1	-	TRBV10-3	TRBJ2-7	CAIRGTGSAYEQYF	TGTGCCATCAGGGGGACAGGGTCTGCCTACGAGCAGTACTTC
TRBD1	-	TRBV4-1	TRBJ2-2	CASSPGQGSAGELFF	TGCGCCAGCAGCCCTGGACAGGGGTCGGCCGGGGAGCTGTTTTTT
TRBD1	-	TRBV28	TRBJ1-1	CASRQAGTANTEAFF	TGTGCCAGCAGGCAAGCCGGGACAGCGAACACTGAAGCTTTCTTT
TRBD1	few	TRBV7-2	TRBJ1-5	CASSHRGYDSNQPQHF	TGTGCCAGCAGCCACAGGGGGTATGATAGCAATCAGCCCCAGCATTTT
-	-	TRBV6-1	TRBJ1-2	CASRSYRDNYGYTF	TGTGCCAGCAGGAGCTACAGGGATAACTATGGCTACACCTTC
TRBD2	-	TRBV7-8	TRBJ2-7	CASSFMTSGRARDEQYF	TGTGCCAGCAGCTTCATGACTAGCGGGAGGGCGAGGGACGAGCAGTACTTC
TRBD1	-	TRBV14	TRBJ2-1	CASSQDGAGGLNEQFF	TGTGCCAGCAGCCAAGATGGGGCAGGGGGCTTAAATGAGCAGTTCTTC
TRBD2	-	TRBV27	TRBJ2-1	CASSQTSGVPNEQFF	TGTGCCAGCAGCCAGACTAGCGGGGTGCCCAATGAGCAGTTCTTC
-	-	TRBV7-9	TRBJ2-1	CASSLHQEQFF	TGTGCCAGCAGCCTACATCAGGAACAGTTCTTC
TRBD2	-	TRBV25-1	TRBJ2-2	CASSEYLRLAGGSGELFF	TGTGCCAGCAGTGAATATCTAAGACTAGCGGGAGGATCCGGGGAGCTGTTTTTT
-	-	TRBV6-5	TRBJ2-7	CASSRGTGSPYEQYF	TGTGCCAGCAGCCGGGGGACGGGGTCTCCCTACGAGCAGTACTTC
TRBD2	-	TRBV2	TRBJ2-2	CASSRLAGGPETGELFF	TGTGCCAGCAGCCGACTAGCGGGAGGGCCGGAAACCGGGGAGCTGTTTTTT
TRBD2	-	TRBV11-3	TRBJ2-3	CASSISGTSGTDTQYF	TGTGCCAGCAGCATATCCGGGACTAGCGGCACAGATACGCAGTATTTT
TRBD1	-	TRBV7-2	TRBJ1-2	CASSPRQGREGGYTF	TGTGCCAGCAGCCCAAGACAGGGGCGGGAGGGAGGCTACACCTTC
-	-	TRBV2	TRBJ2-1	CASSTPGSYNEQFF	TGTGCCAGCAGTACACCAGGTTCCTACAATGAGCAGTTCTTC
-	-	TRBV19	TRBJ1-1	CAPPGPNTEAFF	TGTGCCCCGCCTGGGCCGAACACTGAAGCTTTCTTT
-	-	TRBV27	TRBJ1-3	CASSSSLSGNTIYF	TGTGCCAGCAGTTCATCTTTATCTGGAAACACCATATATTTT
-	once	TRBV5-1	TRBJ2-2	CASSFYRSLNTGELFF	TGCGCCAGCAGCTTTTACCGGTCCCTGAACACCGGGGAGCTGTTTTTT
TRBD1	-	TRBV19	TRBJ2-7	CASSTTTGAEQYF	TGTGCCAGTAGTACCACGACAGGGGCCGAGCAGTACTTC
TRBD2	-	TRBV5-6	TRBJ2-7	CASSSPTSGVRYEQYF	TGTGCCAGCAGCTCCCCGACTAGCGGAGTGAGGTACGAGCAGTACTTC
-	-	TRBV9	TRBJ2-3	CASSVDILTDTQYF	TGTGCCAGCAGCGTCGACATCCTCACAGATACGCAGTATTTT
-	-	TRBV18	TRBJ1-4	CASSSGGGAKLFF	TGTGCCAGCTCATCCGGTGGGGGCGCCAAACTGTTTTTT
-	-	TRBV29-1	TRBJ1-1	CSVGRETTEAFF	TGCAGCGTTGGAAGAGAAACTACTGAAGCTTTCTTT
-	-	TRBV18	TRBJ2-3	CASSPLSTDTQYF	TGTGCCAGCTCACCACTAAGCACAGATACGCAGTATTTT
-	-	TRBV9	TRBJ2-7	CASSGQQGKQYF	TGTGCCAGCAGCGGGCAACAGGGAAAGCAGTACTTC
-	few	TRBV19	TRBJ1-2	CASGAGRYSYGYTF	TGTGCCAGTGGTGCAGGGAGGTATTCCTATGGCTACACCTTC
-	-	TRBV27	TRBJ1-1	CASSLTEAFTEAFF	TGTGCCAGCAGCTTGACAGAGGCTTTCACTGAAGCTTTCTTT
TRBD1	once	TRBV18	TRBJ1-5	CASSAGQKNQPQHF	TGTGCCAGCTCAGCGGGACAGAAGAATCAGCCCCAGCATTTT
TRBD2	-	TRBV11-2	TRBJ2-5	CASSLVSGSGFETQYF	TGTGCCAGCAGCTTAGTTAGCGGGAGTGGGTTCGAGACCCAGTACTTC
TRBD1	-	TRBV28	TRBJ1-4	CASSRQGLATNEKLFF	TGTGCCAGCAGTCGACAGGGTTTGGCAACTAATGAAAAACTGTTTTTT
TRBD1	-	TRBV5-1	TRBJ2-7	CASSGTATYEQYF	TGCGCCAGCAGCGGGACAGCGACCTACGAGCAGTACTTC
-	-	TRBV9	TRBJ1-1	CASSVSNTEAFF	TGTGCCAGCAGCGTTAGCAACACTGAAGCTTTCTTT
TRBD1	once	TRBV9	TRBJ1-2	CASSSGTGKSGYTF	TGTGCCAGCAGCTCCGGGACAGGGAAATCTGGCTACACCTTC
-	-	TRBV5-1	TRBJ2-3	CASSSDRWLAAITDTQYF	TGCGCCAGCAGCTCCGACAGGTGGCTGGCGGCGATCACAGATACGCAGTATTTT
TRBD1	few	TRBV19	TRBJ1-4	CASSGTGYEKLFF	TGTGCCAGTAGTGGGACAGGGTATGAAAAACTGTTTTTT
-	-	TRBV14	TRBJ1-2	CASSQEGTGSYGYTF	TGTGCCAGCAGCCAAGAAGGCACAGGAAGCTATGGCTACACCTTC
TRBD2	-	TRBV4-3	TRBJ2-7	CASSQDIQRGQIYEQYF	TGCGCCAGCAGCCAAGATATTCAGCGGGGGCAAATCTACGAGCAGTACTTC
-	-	TRBV6-6	TRBJ1-5	CASTLGEWSNQPQHF	TGTGCCAGCACCCTCGGGGAATGGAGCAATCAGCCCCAGCATTTT
-	once	TRBV29-1	TRBJ2-2	CSVVNTGELFF	TGCAGCGTTGTAAACACCGGGGAGCTGTTTTTT
-	-	TRBV4-1	TRBJ1-2	CASSQDFGGALANYGYTF	TGCGCCAGCAGCCAAGATTTCGGAGGGGCTCTAGCTAACTATGGCTACACCTTC
-	-	TRBV5-1	TRBJ1-1	CASSLQGGDTEAFF	TGCGCCAGCAGCTTGCAGGGCGGGGACACTGAAGCTTTCTTT
-	-	TRBV5-1	TRBJ2-7	CASSLAPSSYEQYF	TGCGCCAGCAGCTTGGCACCGAGCTCCTACGAGCAGTACTTC
TRBD1	few	TRBV5-1	TRBJ2-4	CASSSGQGDIQYF	TGCGCCAGCAGCAGCGGACAGGGTGACATTCAGTACTTC
-	-	TRBV7-9	TRBJ1-2	CASSANRDGYTF	TGTGCCAGCAGCGCCAACAGGGATGGCTACACCTTC
TRBD1	few	TRBV30	TRBJ1-1	CAWAQGVDTEAFF	TGTGCCTGGGCACAGGGGGTAGACACTGAAGCTTTCTTT
-	-	TRBV6-5	TRBJ2-5	CASRPWGPQETQYF	TGTGCCAGCAGACCGTGGGGGCCACAAGAGACCCAGTACTTC